Following are 9 T cell receptor beta chains from one sample sequenced in a study of metastatic and nonmetastatic thyroid tumors. Ahead of thyroid surgery, no patient had received treatment of any kind. Using MiXCR, TCRdb re-called clones from the PCR reads. The sample includes about 69,000 clones, 11% to 15% of them seen just once. The sequencing sample was made of blood. These receptors originate from a male donor with papillary thyroid cancer or a benign thyroid nodule (not recorded which). Some clones in this sample may be carry-over from other donors' samples.

This clone was detected many times. This chain links TRBV20-1 with TRBJ2-3; no definite D call. Looked up from germline, CDR1 is DFQATT and CDR2 is SNEGSKA (reference sequence). This CDR3 has 13 amino acids. Trimming took 5 bases from V and 2 from J, leaving 11 bases between them. CDR3 amino acids: CSAPRTLTDTQYF. The CDR3 region has the DNA TGCAGTGCTCCTCGGACCCTCACAGATACGCAGTATTTT.

This clone was seen ten or more times. Other nucleotide sequences in the sample specify the same CDR3. The chain links TRBV10-3 to TRBJ2-1; D is perhaps TRBD2 (5 bases). The V gene's germline CDR1 is ENHRY and CDR2 SYGVKD. CDR3 length: 15 amino acids. The V and J ends lost 7 bases and 6 bases respectively, with 19 bases between them. For the CDR3, the DNA is TGTGCCATCAAGTCGGGGAACTCTTTTGGCAATGAGCAGTTCTTC. Residues: CAIKSGNSFGNEQFF.

In this sample, this clone turned up many times. The CDR3, as DNA: TGTGCCAGCAGATATGAAGGGGCAGTAACTGAAGCTTTCTTT. Its translation: CASRYEGAVTEAFF. This rearrangement joins TRBV6-1 to TRBJ1-1; possibly TRBD1 for D (5 bases). The CDR3 loop spans 14 amino acids. Germline V gene data show CDR1 as MNHNS and CDR2 as SASEGT. V lost 6 bases and J lost 5, with 16 bases in between.

This clone was seen repeatedly, ten times or more. The DNA for the CDR3 is TGTGCCAGCAGCCCACCGGATAGTTTACTTTCCAATGAGCAGTTCTTC. It encodes CASSPPDSLLSNEQFF. The J gene is TRBJ2-1, the V gene TRBV7-9; D gene ambiguous. V was pared by 5 bases and J by 6 bases, with 20 bases between. Germline V gene sequence: CDR1 SEHNR, CDR2 FQNEAQ (reference sequence). The CDR3 spans 16 residues.

At least ten counts were recorded for this clone. The chain couples TRBV6-1 to TRBJ2-1; TRBD2 agrees at 8 bases. In germline, CDR1 is MNHNS, CDR2 SASEGT. This CDR3 has 14 amino acids. V dropped 5 bases and J dropped 9; count of bases not matched to a gene: 9. The CDR3 spells CASSPQAGVVEQFF. The CDR3 DNA reads TGTGCCAGCAGTCCCCAAGCGGGAGTAGTTGAGCAGTTCTTC.

Ten or more counts support this clone. The genes are TRBV20-1 and TRBJ2-1, with TRBD2 identical over 9 bases. The germline gives CDR1 DFQATT, CDR2 SNEGSKA (reference sequence). V dropped 0 bases and J dropped 2; count of bases not matched to a gene: 5. The CDR3 spans 16 residues. The CDR3 nucleotides read TGCAGTGCTAGAGATTCTCTAGCGGGACCCTACAATGAGCAGTTCTTC. Translated, it gives CSARDSLAGPYNEQFF.

This clone was observed at least ten times. This sequence joins TRBV6-1 and TRBJ1-6, with 10 bases matching TRBD1. The germline gives CDR1 MNHNS, CDR2 SASEGT. The J segment lost 10 bases and the V segment lost 9 bases, leaving 9 bases of the junction unmatched. The CDR3 extends over 14 amino acids. CDR3 bases: TGTGCCAGTCTGACAGGGGGCGGGAAATCACCCCTCCACTTT. It is translated as CASLTGGGKSPLHF.

This clone was seen only a few times. The CDR3 reads CASSRSGSGELFF. The CDR3 nucleotides read TGTGCCAGCAGTCGTAGCGGGTCCGGGGAGCTGTTTTTT. This chain links TRBV2 with TRBJ2-2, with TRBD2 identical over 7 bases. V was clipped by 5 bases and J by 6 bases; unmatched bases: 3. Germline lookup yields CDR1 SNHLY and CDR2 FYNNEI. The CDR3 covers 13 residues.

This clone was counted at least ten times. The rearrangement joins TRBV27 to TRBJ1-2; D perhaps matches TRBD1 (5 bases). V was shortened by 4 bases and J by 3 bases, with 9 bases between the two germline ends. The CDR3 totals 13 residues. Germline V gene sequence: CDR1 MNHEY, CDR2 SMNVEV (reference sequence). The chain's CDR3 is CASSYDRYYGYTF. CDR3 nucleotide sequence: TGTGCCAGCAGTTACGACAGATACTATGGCTACACCTTC.